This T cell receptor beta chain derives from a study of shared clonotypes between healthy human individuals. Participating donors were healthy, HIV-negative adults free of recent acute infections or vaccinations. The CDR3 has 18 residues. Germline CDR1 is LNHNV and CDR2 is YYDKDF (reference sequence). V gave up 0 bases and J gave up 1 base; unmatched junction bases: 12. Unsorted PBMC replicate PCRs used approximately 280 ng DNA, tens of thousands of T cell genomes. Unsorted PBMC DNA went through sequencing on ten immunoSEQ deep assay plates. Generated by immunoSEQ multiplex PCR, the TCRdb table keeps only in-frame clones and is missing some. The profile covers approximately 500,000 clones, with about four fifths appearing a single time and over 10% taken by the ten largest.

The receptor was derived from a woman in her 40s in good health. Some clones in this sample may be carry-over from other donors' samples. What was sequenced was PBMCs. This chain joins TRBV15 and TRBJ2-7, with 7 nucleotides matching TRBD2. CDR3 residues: CATSRDFRGGPLSYEQYF. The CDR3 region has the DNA TGTGCCACCAGCAGAGATTTTCGGGGAGGGCCCTTATCCTACGAGCAGTACTTC.